Only one count was recorded for the clone carrying this T cell receptor (beta chain). Antigen unknown. This record comes from a study of cytomegalovirus exposure and HLA in healthy donors. Study-level information: Among the 398 donors who were genotyped, roughly 86% fell in the genetic ancestry cluster that is associated with self-reported Caucasian donors.

The PCR was carried out with 60 Vbeta primers and 13 Jbeta primers. Repertoires were generated with immunoSEQ multiplex PCR, while TCRdb's copy carries only in-frame clones and drops some. The sample has about 87,000 clones, 70% to 85% seen once. The germline gives CDR1 WNHNN, CDR2 SYGVQD (reference sequence). The CDR3 has 13 amino acids. The V end lost 0 bases, the J end lost 1 base, and 3 bases lay between the germline ends. The study's findings and limits: The productive fraction for most TCR beta V segments was about 90% or about 30% in an earlier analysis. Some 150 TCR beta chains were listed as cytomegalovirus-associated. DRB1 showed the most TCR associations and HLA-C the fewest in a later analysis, as rates varied by HLA locus.

V usage is TRBV10-1 and J usage is TRBJ1-2; D is ambiguous. The TCR originated in a man aged 25-45 years in good health and CMV-seropositive. Sequenced sample: PBMCs. In DNA, the CDR3 is TGCGCCAGCAGTGAGTCACATAACTATGGCTACACCTTC. Its translation is CASSESHNYGYTF.